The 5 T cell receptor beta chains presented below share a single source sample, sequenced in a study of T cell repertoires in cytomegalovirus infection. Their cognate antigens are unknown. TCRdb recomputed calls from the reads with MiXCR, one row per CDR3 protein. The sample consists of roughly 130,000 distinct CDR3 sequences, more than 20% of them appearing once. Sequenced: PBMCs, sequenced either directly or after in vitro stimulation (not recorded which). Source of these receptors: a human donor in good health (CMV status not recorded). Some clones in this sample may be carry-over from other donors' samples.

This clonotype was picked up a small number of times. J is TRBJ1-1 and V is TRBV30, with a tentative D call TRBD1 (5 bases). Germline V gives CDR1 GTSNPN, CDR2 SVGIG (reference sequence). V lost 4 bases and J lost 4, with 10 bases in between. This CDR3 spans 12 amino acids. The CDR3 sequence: CAWIAGITEAFF. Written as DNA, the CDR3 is TGTGCCTGGATAGCAGGGATCACTGAAGCTTTCTTT.

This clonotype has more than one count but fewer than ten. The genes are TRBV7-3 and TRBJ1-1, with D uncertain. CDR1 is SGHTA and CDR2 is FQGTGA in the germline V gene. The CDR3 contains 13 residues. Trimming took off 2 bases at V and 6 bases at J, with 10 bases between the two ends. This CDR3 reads CASSLQVRAEAFF. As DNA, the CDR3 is TGTGCCAGCAGCTTACAGGTTCGGGCTGAAGCTTTCTTT.

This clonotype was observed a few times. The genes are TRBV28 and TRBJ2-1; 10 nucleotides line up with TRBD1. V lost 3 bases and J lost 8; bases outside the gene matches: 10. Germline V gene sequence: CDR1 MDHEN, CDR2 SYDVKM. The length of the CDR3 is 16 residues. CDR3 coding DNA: TGTGCCAGCAGTTTCCTCGACAGGGGGCTAATAGATGAGCAGTTCTTC. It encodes CASSFLDRGLIDEQFF.

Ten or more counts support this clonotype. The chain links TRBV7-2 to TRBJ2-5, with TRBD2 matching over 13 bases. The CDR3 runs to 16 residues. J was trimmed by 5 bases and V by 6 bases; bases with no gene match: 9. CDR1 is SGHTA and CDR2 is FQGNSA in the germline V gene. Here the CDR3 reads CASRPWTSGSVETQYF. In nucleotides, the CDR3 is TGTGCCAGCAGACCTTGGACTAGCGGGAGTGTGGAGACCCAGTACTTC.

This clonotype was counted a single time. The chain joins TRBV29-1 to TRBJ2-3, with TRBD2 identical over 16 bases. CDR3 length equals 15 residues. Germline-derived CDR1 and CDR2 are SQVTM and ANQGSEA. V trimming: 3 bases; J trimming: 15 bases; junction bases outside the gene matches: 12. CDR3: CSVDGTSGRAHPIYF. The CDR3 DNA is TGCAGCGTTGACGGGACTAGCGGGAGGGCCCACCCCATCTATTTT.